The rows below give T cell receptor beta chains drawn from one sample of a study of T cells in Graves' hyperthyroidism and ophthalmopathy. A single record per CDR3 protein comes from TCRdb applying MiXCR to the multiplex PCR reads. The sample includes hundreds of thousands of distinct CDR3 sequences, approximately 15% of them seen just once. Sequencing was performed on blood. These receptors were collected from an older woman with Graves' ophthalmopathy. Both conserved end residues are part of each CDR3. The D gene is left open where the match is weak. Clone size appears in some rows only: once, few, many, or a class for an expanded clone.

abundance | d_gene | j_gene | v_gene | CDR3nt | CDR3aa
few | TRBD1 | TRBJ1-6 | TRBV20-1 | TGCAGCCCTCTCGAACAGGGGAATTCACCCCTCCACTTT | CSPLEQGNSPLHF
many | TRBD1 | TRBJ1-1 | TRBV28 | TGTGCCAGCAGTTACGCCGGGACAGGGACGGCCACTGAAGCTTTCTTT | CASSYAGTGTATEAFF
few | TRBD1 | TRBJ2-7 | TRBV20-1 | TGCAGTGCTGAACCGGGACAGGGTACCTACGAGCAGTACTTC | CSAEPGQGTYEQYF
many | NA | TRBJ2-5 | TRBV2 | TGTGCCAGCAACCAAGTGGAACAGGGCACACAGTACTTC | CASNQVEQGTQYF
few | TRBD1 | TRBJ1-3 | TRBV3-1 | TGTGCCAGCAGCCAAGGCCAGGGGGCTGGAAACACCATATATTTT | CASSQGQGAGNTIYF
NA | NA | TRBJ1-5 | TRBV19 | TGTGCCAGTGACACCTTCGAACGGGACCAGCCCCAGCATTTT | CASDTFERDQPQHF
many | TRBD2 | TRBJ2-3 | TRBV2 | TGTGCCAGCAGCCGACTAGCGGGGAGCACAGATACGCAGTATTTT | CASSRLAGSTDTQYF
many | NA | TRBJ2-1 | TRBV20-1 | TGCAGTGCGGTTCGAAATGAGCAGTTCTTC | CSAVRNEQFF
many | NA | TRBJ1-2 | TRBV2 | TGTGCCAGCAGTGAAACGGAGGGAACCATCCTCTATGGCTACACCTTC | CASSETEGTILYGYTF
few | NA | TRBJ2-1 | TRBV9 | TGTGCCAGCAGCGTCATAGCTAGTGGGGCGGGTGAGCAGTTCTTC | CASSVIASGAGEQFF
many | TRBD1 | TRBJ1-5 | TRBV18 | TGTGCCAGCTCACGAGAGACAGGGGCCAATCAGCCCCAGCATTTT | CASSRETGANQPQHF
many | NA | TRBJ2-7 | TRBV28 | TGTGCCAGCAGTTTAGGAGGGACCAGCGAGCAGTACTTC | CASSLGGTSEQYF
NA | TRBD2 | TRBJ2-7 | TRBV4-1 | TGCGCCAGTGCGGGACTAGCGGGAATCGGCGAGCAGTACTTC | CASAGLAGIGEQYF
many | NA | TRBJ2-7 | TRBV12-3/TRBV12-4 | TGTGCCAGCAGTGATCGGACGGTTTCCTACGAGCAGTACTTC | CASSDRTVSYEQYF
once | NA | TRBJ2-5 | TRBV9 | TGTGCCAGCAGCGCGGAACAACGACAAGAGACCCAGTACTTC | CASSAEQRQETQYF
many | NA | TRBJ1-4 | TRBV5-1 | TGCGCCAGCAGCTTGGAGGCCTCAACTAATGAAAAACTGTTTTTT | CASSLEASTNEKLFF
many | NA | TRBJ1-2 | TRBV3-1 | TGTGCCAGCAGCCCCGTGGGGGCGCGTGGCTACACCTTC | CASSPVGARGYTF
few | TRBD1 | TRBJ2-5 | TRBV10-3 | TGTGCCATCAGTGATCCCCGGACAGGACAAGAGACCCAGTACTTC | CAISDPRTGQETQYF
many | NA | TRBJ1-2 | TRBV7-2 | TGTGCCAGCAGCTTAAGGGACCCGGGTGGCGGCTACACCTTC | CASSLRDPGGGYTF
few | TRBD2 | TRBJ2-3 | TRBV29-1 | TGCAGCTCCCGGGCGGGGACTAGCGGGACCGGGCCCCCAGATACGCAGTATTTT | CSSRAGTSGTGPPDTQYF
many | TRBD1 | TRBJ1-3 | TRBV12-3/TRBV12-4 | TGTGCCAGGGTGGGGGAGTGCAGGGGGCTCCGTGGGACCACTGGAAACACCATATATTTT | CARVGECRGLRGTTGNTIYF
NA | TRBD1 | TRBJ1-5 | TRBV12-3/TRBV12-4 | TGTGCCAGCAGTTGGGACAGTGGAAATCAGCCCCAGCATTTT | CASSWDSGNQPQHF
few | NA | TRBJ1-5 | TRBV3-1 | TGTGCCAGCAGCCAAGATTCAGAGAGCAATCAGCCCCAGCATTTT | CASSQDSESNQPQHF
few | TRBD2 | TRBJ2-7 | TRBV19 | TGTGCCAGTAGTACTAGCGGGAGTAGTCTCTACGAGCAGTACTTC | CASSTSGSSLYEQYF
few | NA | TRBJ2-3 | TRBV24-1 | TGTGCCACCAGTGATCCAGCACAGGGTCCGGATACGCAGTATTTT | CATSDPAQGPDTQYF
NA | NA | TRBJ1-6 | TRBV27 | TGTGCCAGCAGTTTAGGGCAGAAAACACCCCTCCACTTT | CASSLGQKTPLHF
many | NA | TRBJ1-5 | TRBV5-5 | TGTGCCAGCAGCTTGGCTGGGGGGGACAATCAGCCCCAGCATTTT | CASSLAGGDNQPQHF
many | NA | TRBJ1-1 | TRBV6-1 | TGTGCCAGCAGAGAGGTCACGAACACTGAAGCTTTCTTT | CASREVTNTEAFF
many | NA | TRBJ2-2 | TRBV27 | TGTGCCAGCAGTTCCCTAATCGGCGGAAGGGGGACCGGGGAGCTGTTTTTT | CASSSLIGGRGTGELFF
many | NA | TRBJ2-1 | TRBV2 | TGTGCCAGCATATGGAGAAGCTCCTACAATGAGCAGTTCTTC | CASIWRSSYNEQFF
NA | NA | TRBJ2-3 | TRBV6-2/TRBV6-3 | TGTGCCAGCCTTGGTCTTGCGGCCCCTAGCACAGATACGCAGTATTTT | CASLGLAAPSTDTQYF
many | NA | TRBJ1-6 | TRBV2 | TGTGCCAGCCTAACTCCTCAAGCTCGTTCACCCCTCCACTTT | CASLTPQARSPLHF
NA | TRBD1 | TRBJ1-5 | TRBV4-3 | TGCGCCAGCAGCCAGACAGGGGACTATCAGCCCCAGCATTTT | CASSQTGDYQPQHF
few | TRBD2 | TRBJ2-1 | TRBV4-3 | TGCGCCAGCAGCCAAGATCTGGTTTGGCGGGGGACTTACAATGAGCAGTTCTTC | CASSQDLVWRGTYNEQFF
many | NA | TRBJ2-6 | TRBV5-1 | TGCGCCAGCAGCTTTGGATCTGGGGCCAACGTCCTGACTTTC | CASSFGSGANVLTF
many | TRBD1 | TRBJ2-7 | TRBV12-3/TRBV12-4 | TGTGCCAGCAGTGGCAACAGGGGGCGCTTCTACGAGCAGTACTTC | CASSGNRGRFYEQYF
many | TRBD2 | TRBJ2-1 | TRBV6-1 | TGTGCGTGTCGACTAGCAAGCTCCTACAATGAGCAGTTCTTC | CACRLASSYNEQFF
few | TRBD2 | TRBJ2-7 | TRBV3-1 | TGTGCCAGCAGCCTACTAGCGGGATACAGGGCCTACGAGCAGTACTTC | CASSLLAGYRAYEQYF
few | TRBD1 | TRBJ1-5 | TRBV6-5 | TGTGCCAGCAGTTACACAAGAGACAGGGGGTATAATCAGCCCCAGCATTTT | CASSYTRDRGYNQPQHF
many | NA | TRBJ1-5 | TRBV20-1 | TGCAGTGCTAGTCGGGGGGAACAGCCCCAGCATTTT | CSASRGEQPQHF
many | NA | TRBJ2-3 | TRBV5-1 | TGCGCCAGCAATCAGGGAACTAGCACAGATACGCAGTATTTT | CASNQGTSTDTQYF
many | NA | TRBJ1-1 | TRBV20-1 | TGCAGTGCTAGAGCAGGGGACACTGAAGCTTTCTTT | CSARAGDTEAFF
NA | NA | TRBJ2-2 | TRBV5-6 | TGTGCCAGCAGCTTTCGGACGAAAGTGAACACCGGGGAGCTGTTTTTT | CASSFRTKVNTGELFF
NA | TRBD2 | TRBJ2-1 | TRBV5-6 | TGTGCCAGCGGAAAACTAGCGGGACATCAGTTCTTC | CASGKLAGHQFF
few | NA | TRBJ2-2 | TRBV5-8 | TGTGCCAGCAGCTCTCTGATGGGCGGAGACACCGGGGAGCTGTTTTTT | CASSSLMGGDTGELFF
NA | NA | TRBJ2-1 | TRBV27 | TGTGCCAGCAGTTACCTCCGGGACTCCCTGAGGCAGTTCTTC | CASSYLRDSLRQFF
few | TRBD1 | TRBJ2-5 | TRBV4-3 | TGCGCCAGCAGCCAAAGGGTGGGACAGGGTGGAGAGACCCAGTACTTC | CASSQRVGQGGETQYF
few | TRBD2 | TRBJ2-1 | TRBV20-1 | TGCAGTGCTAGTGTGCGGGGGTTACAGAGTGAGCAGTTCTTC | CSASVRGLQSEQFF
few | TRBD1 | TRBJ1-5 | TRBV10-3 | TGTGCCATCAGTGAGGCGACAGGGGACCAGCATTTT | CAISEATGDQHF
many | TRBD2 | TRBJ2-1 | TRBV7-2 | TGTGCCAGCAAGCTTACACTAGCGGCCTACAATGAGCAGTTCTTC | CASKLTLAAYNEQFF
few | NA | TRBJ2-7 | TRBV6-2/TRBV6-3 | TGTGCCAGCAGTTACCGCCAGGACTTCAACGAGCAGTACTTC | CASSYRQDFNEQYF
NA | NA | TRBJ1-2 | TRBV20-1 | TGCAGTGCTAGACGACACAATACCGTCTATGGCTACACCTTC | CSARRHNTVYGYTF
many | NA | TRBJ2-7 | TRBV9 | TGTGCCAGCAGCGTAGGGGTCAGTAACGAGCAGTACTTC | CASSVGVSNEQYF
many | NA | TRBJ2-5 | TRBV20-1 | TGCAGTGCTATCCGCTGGGGACAGAGGGGGGGGGACCAAGAGACCCAGTACTTC | CSAIRWGQRGGDQETQYF